A selection of T cell receptor beta chains follows, all from one sample in a study of OX40 agonist ivuxolimab in advanced cancers. TCRdb's copy holds only in-frame clones and misses some; the assay was immunoSEQ multiplex PCR. This table holds 70,000 to 95,000 clones, 85% to 90% found once. Sequencing was performed on CD4+ or CD8+ T cells sorted from blood, taken in a trial of the OX40 agonist ivuxolimab. The receptor source for this set is an adult with an advanced solid tumor such as melanoma, head and neck, liver or kidney cancer. CDR3s include the opening cysteine and the closing phenylalanine or tryptophan. A D gene is named only where the DNA matches it firmly. Clone size appears in some rows only: once, few, many, or a class for an expanded clone.

j_call: TRBJ2-3
v_call: TRBV7-8
clone_size: -
d_call: -
cdr3_aa: CASSPLQNPDTQYF
cdr3_nt: TGTGCCAGCAGCCCCCTCCAAAACCCAGATACGCAGTATTTT

j_call: TRBJ1-3
v_call: TRBV28
clone_size: -
d_call: TRBD1
cdr3_aa: CASSRTGVGNTIYF
cdr3_nt: TGTGCCAGCAGTCGGACAGGGGTCGGAAACACCATATATTTT

j_call: TRBJ2-3
v_call: TRBV4-2
clone_size: -
d_call: TRBD2
cdr3_aa: CASSQAGTSGQDTQYF
cdr3_nt: TGTGCCAGCAGCCAAGCTGGGACTAGCGGCCAAGACACGCAGTATTTT

j_call: TRBJ1-5
v_call: TRBV16
clone_size: -
d_call: -
cdr3_aa: CASSESGVRQPQHF
cdr3_nt: TGTGCCAGCAGCGAATCAGGGGTACGGCAGCCCCAGCATTTT

j_call: TRBJ2-6
v_call: TRBV7-6
clone_size: -
d_call: -
cdr3_aa: CASSLGQGNSGANVLTF
cdr3_nt: TGTGCCAGCAGCTTAGGCCAGGGGAACTCTGGGGCCAACGTCCTGACTTTC

j_call: TRBJ2-5
v_call: TRBV6-7
clone_size: -
d_call: TRBD2
cdr3_aa: CASSYSLAGGYQETQYF
cdr3_nt: TGTGCCAGCAGTTACTCACTGGCGGGGGGGTACCAAGAGACCCAGTACTTC

j_call: TRBJ2-5
v_call: TRBV15
clone_size: -
d_call: TRBD2
cdr3_aa: CATSSGLGSGEETQYF
cdr3_nt: TGTGCCACCAGCAGCGGCCTGGGTAGCGGGGAAGAGACCCAGTACTTC

j_call: TRBJ2-5
v_call: TRBV6-6
clone_size: -
d_call: -
cdr3_aa: CASSYPLGQSTETQYF
cdr3_nt: TGTGCCAGCAGTTACCCCCTCGGGCAGTCTACAGAGACCCAGTACTTC

j_call: TRBJ2-1
v_call: TRBV21-1
clone_size: -
d_call: -
cdr3_aa: CASSKEGGLAGGPTSSYNEQFF
cdr3_nt: TGTGCCAGCAGCAAAGAAGGGGGGCTAGCGGGAGGCCCTACTAGCTCCTACAATGAGCAGTTCTTC

j_call: TRBJ2-3
v_call: TRBV7-3
clone_size: -
d_call: TRBD2
cdr3_aa: CASSPSTSSGRAGTDTQYF
cdr3_nt: TGTGCCAGCAGCCCATCAACTTCTAGCGGGAGGGCAGGCACAGATACGCAGTATTTT

j_call: TRBJ2-5
v_call: TRBV7-2
clone_size: -
d_call: TRBD2
cdr3_aa: CASSLSGLAGQETQYF
cdr3_nt: TGTGCCAGCAGCTTATCGGGACTAGCGGGCCAAGAGACCCAGTACTTC

j_call: TRBJ2-3
v_call: TRBV19
clone_size: once
d_call: -
cdr3_aa: CASSDDRVSTQYF
cdr3_nt: TGTGCCAGTAGTGACGACCGCGTCTCTACGCAGTATTTT

j_call: TRBJ2-7
v_call: TRBV7-2
clone_size: -
d_call: TRBD2
cdr3_aa: CASRLEAGGGSEQYF
cdr3_nt: TGTGCCAGCAGACTCGAAGCGGGAGGGGGCAGTGAGCAGTACTTC

j_call: TRBJ2-3
v_call: TRBV11-1
clone_size: -
d_call: -
cdr3_aa: CASSLGLADTQYF
cdr3_nt: TGTGCCAGCAGCTTAGGGTTGGCAGATACGCAGTATTTT

j_call: TRBJ2-3
v_call: TRBV4-1
clone_size: -
d_call: -
cdr3_aa: CASSPGRSTDTQYF
cdr3_nt: TGCGCCAGCAGCCCCGGCCGGAGCACAGATACGCAGTATTTT

j_call: TRBJ2-7
v_call: TRBV4-1
clone_size: few
d_call: -
cdr3_aa: CASSHKGGVRTYEQYF
cdr3_nt: TGCGCCAGCAGCCACAAGGGGGGGGTGCGGACCTACGAGCAGTACTTC

j_call: TRBJ1-1
v_call: TRBV30
clone_size: -
d_call: -
cdr3_aa: CAWSRYTEAFF
cdr3_nt: TGTGCCTGGAGCAGGTACACTGAAGCTTTCTTT

j_call: TRBJ2-5
v_call: TRBV5-6
clone_size: few
d_call: -
cdr3_aa: CASSLGQGAGGPSETQYF
cdr3_nt: TGTGCCAGCAGCTTGGGCCAGGGGGCGGGAGGGCCGTCAGAGACCCAGTACTTC

j_call: TRBJ2-5
v_call: TRBV18
clone_size: -
d_call: -
cdr3_aa: CASSPPSATQETQYF
cdr3_nt: TGTGCCAGCTCACCACCGTCGGCTACACAAGAGACCCAGTACTTC

j_call: TRBJ1-1
v_call: TRBV6-1
clone_size: -
d_call: -
cdr3_aa: CASWRGGTEAFF
cdr3_nt: TGTGCCAGCTGGCGGGGCGGGACTGAAGCTTTCTTT

j_call: TRBJ2-7
v_call: TRBV28
clone_size: -
d_call: -
cdr3_aa: CASSLWEPGLGTYEQYF
cdr3_nt: TGTGCCAGCAGTTTATGGGAGCCGGGCCTGGGGACCTACGAGCAGTACTTC

j_call: TRBJ2-5
v_call: TRBV25-1
clone_size: -
d_call: -
cdr3_aa: CASRRADGRAQYF
cdr3_nt: TGTGCCAGCAGGAGGGCAGACGGGCGGGCCCAGTACTTC

j_call: TRBJ2-7
v_call: TRBV19
clone_size: -
d_call: TRBD1
cdr3_aa: CASSIRDRAYEQYF
cdr3_nt: TGTGCCAGTAGTATAAGGGACAGGGCCTACGAGCAGTACTTC

j_call: TRBJ1-2
v_call: TRBV4-2
clone_size: once
d_call: -
cdr3_aa: CASSQDGSRVLGGYTF
cdr3_nt: TGTGCCAGCAGCCAAGATGGTTCCAGGGTCTTGGGAGGCTACACCTTC

j_call: TRBJ2-5
v_call: TRBV7-9
clone_size: -
d_call: TRBD2
cdr3_aa: CASSPIAGVTETQYF
cdr3_nt: TGTGCCAGCAGCCCGATAGCGGGAGTGACAGAGACCCAGTACTTC

j_call: TRBJ1-2
v_call: TRBV28
clone_size: few
d_call: -
cdr3_aa: CASPREGDYGYTF
cdr3_nt: TGTGCCAGCCCTCGAGAGGGGGACTATGGCTACACCTTC

j_call: TRBJ2-7
v_call: TRBV7-2
clone_size: once
d_call: TRBD1
cdr3_aa: CAISRTGTAGSSYEQYF
cdr3_nt: TGTGCCATCTCAAGGACAGGGACGGCGGGGAGCTCCTACGAGCAGTACTTC

j_call: TRBJ2-2
v_call: TRBV5-4
clone_size: -
d_call: -
cdr3_aa: CASKGGSADGELFF
cdr3_nt: TGTGCCAGCAAGGGCGGTAGCGCTGACGGGGAGCTGTTTTTT

j_call: TRBJ2-3
v_call: TRBV27
clone_size: -
d_call: TRBD2
cdr3_aa: CASSLRGERMTSGRENTQYF
cdr3_nt: TGTGCCAGCAGTTTAAGGGGGGAACGGATGACTAGCGGGAGAGAAAATACGCAGTATTTT

j_call: TRBJ2-3
v_call: TRBV27
clone_size: -
d_call: TRBD2
cdr3_aa: CASGLAGVTDTQYF
cdr3_nt: TGTGCCAGCGGCCTAGCGGGTGTCACAGATACGCAGTATTTT

j_call: TRBJ1-2
v_call: TRBV29-1
clone_size: -
d_call: TRBD1
cdr3_aa: CSVGTDARGGYTF
cdr3_nt: TGCAGCGTAGGGACAGACGCTCGGGGTGGCTACACCTTC

j_call: TRBJ1-5
v_call: TRBV2
clone_size: once
d_call: -
cdr3_aa: CASREGDWNQPQHF
cdr3_nt: TGTGCCAGCAGAGAGGGAGACTGGAATCAGCCCCAGCATTTT

j_call: TRBJ1-2
v_call: TRBV5-6
clone_size: -
d_call: -
cdr3_aa: CASSVDIGGGYTF
cdr3_nt: TGTGCCAGCAGCGTTGACATTGGAGGAGGCTACACCTTC

j_call: TRBJ2-3
v_call: TRBV27
clone_size: -
d_call: -
cdr3_aa: CATTGWDTQYF
cdr3_nt: TGTGCCACCACAGGGTGGGATACGCAGTATTTT

j_call: TRBJ1-4
v_call: TRBV10-3
clone_size: -
d_call: TRBD1
cdr3_aa: CAISESAGQGWEKLFF
cdr3_nt: TGTGCCATCAGTGAGTCAGCTGGACAGGGGTGGGAAAAACTGTTTTTT

j_call: TRBJ2-3
v_call: TRBV6-5
clone_size: once
d_call: TRBD1
cdr3_aa: CASCQGGLQTQYF
cdr3_nt: TGTGCCAGCTGCCAAGGGGGCCTTCAGACGCAGTATTTT

j_call: TRBJ2-3
v_call: TRBV4-1
clone_size: -
d_call: -
cdr3_aa: CASSHPGPGDTQYF
cdr3_nt: TGCGCCAGCAGCCACCCTGGGCCCGGGGATACGCAGTATTTT